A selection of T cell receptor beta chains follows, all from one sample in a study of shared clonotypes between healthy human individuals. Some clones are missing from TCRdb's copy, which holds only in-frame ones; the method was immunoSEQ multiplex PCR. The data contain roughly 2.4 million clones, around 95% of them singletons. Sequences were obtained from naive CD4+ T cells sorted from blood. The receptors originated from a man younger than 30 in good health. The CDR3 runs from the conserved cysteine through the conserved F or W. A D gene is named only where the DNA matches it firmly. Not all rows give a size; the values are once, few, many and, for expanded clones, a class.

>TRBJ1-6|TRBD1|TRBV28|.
CASSPDTQGRVALHF
TGTGCCAGCAGTCCCGATACACAGGGGAGAGTAGCCCTCCACTTT
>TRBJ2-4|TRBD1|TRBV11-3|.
CASSLGGQGSKNIQYF
TGTGCCAGCAGCTTAGGTGGACAGGGGTCCAAAAACATTCAGTACTTC
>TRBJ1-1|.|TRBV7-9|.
CASSLQGGTEAFF
TGTGCCAGCAGCTTACAGGGTGGAACTGAAGCTTTCTTT
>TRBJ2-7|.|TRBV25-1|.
CASASSYEQYF
TGTGCCAGCGCGTCTAGCTACGAGCAGTACTTC
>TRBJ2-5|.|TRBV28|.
CASIQGGGRETQYF
TGTGCCAGCATCCAAGGAGGGGGCCGAGAGACCCAGTACTTC
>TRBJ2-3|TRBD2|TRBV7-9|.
CASSLASSGFSPDTQYF
TGTGCCAGCAGCTTAGCGTCTAGCGGGTTCTCCCCAGATACGCAGTATTTT
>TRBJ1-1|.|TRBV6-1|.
CASSETGWGPVPQEAFF
TGTGCCAGCAGTGAGACCGGTTGGGGGCCGGTGCCGCAAGAAGCTTTCTTT
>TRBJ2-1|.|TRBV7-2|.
CASSADRGSYNEQFF
TGTGCCAGCAGCGCGGATAGGGGGTCCTACAATGAGCAGTTCTTC
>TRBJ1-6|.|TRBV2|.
CASSVTVNSPLHF
TGTGCCAGCAGTGTAACAGTTAATTCACCCCTCCACTTT
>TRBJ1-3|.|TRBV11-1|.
CASSLTRGSGNTIYF
TGTGCCAGCAGCCTAACTCGAGGATCTGGAAACACCATATATTTT
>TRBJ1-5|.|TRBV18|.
CASSQLPKNQPQHF
TGTGCCAGCTCCCAACTACCGAAAAATCAGCCCCAGCATTTT
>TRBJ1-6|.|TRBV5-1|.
CASSVDDSRTTPLHF
TGCGCCAGCAGCGTAGATGACAGCCGAACCACACCCCTCCACTTT
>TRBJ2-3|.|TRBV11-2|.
CASSFPPWVTSTDTQYF
TGTGCCAGCAGCTTTCCGCCGTGGGTGACTAGCACAGATACGCAGTATTTT
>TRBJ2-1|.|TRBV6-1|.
CASSEDRGTRGPYNEQFF
TGTGCCAGCAGTGAAGATCGCGGGACCCGGGGACCTTACAATGAGCAGTTCTTC
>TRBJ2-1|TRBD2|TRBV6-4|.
CASSEWRGDNEQFF
TGTGCCAGCAGTGAATGGCGGGGGGACAATGAGCAGTTCTTC
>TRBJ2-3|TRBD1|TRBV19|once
CASSLGSRTGRFTDTQYF
TGTGCCAGTAGTCTCGGATCCCGGACAGGGAGGTTCACAGATACGCAGTATTTT
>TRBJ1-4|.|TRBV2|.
CASTKQGFTNEKLFF
TGTGCCAGCACCAAACAGGGATTTACTAATGAAAAACTGTTTTTT
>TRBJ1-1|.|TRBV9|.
CASSGAMNTEAFF
TGTGCCAGCAGCGGTGCTATGAACACTGAAGCTTTCTTT
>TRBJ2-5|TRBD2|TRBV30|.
CAWSRWTSGSFQETQYF
TGTGCCTGGAGTCGCTGGACTAGCGGGAGTTTCCAAGAGACCCAGTACTTC
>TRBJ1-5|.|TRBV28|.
CASSLRWVGDQPQHF
TGTGCCAGCAGTTTAAGGTGGGTGGGAGATCAGCCCCAGCATTTT
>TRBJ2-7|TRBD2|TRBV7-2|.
CASSLGTSRGEQYF
TGTGCCAGCAGCCTCGGGACTAGCCGGGGCGAGCAGTACTTC